This is a list of T cell receptor beta chains from one sample in a study of blood T cell repertoires in COVID-19. Some clones are missing from TCRdb's copy, which holds only in-frame ones; the method was immunoSEQ multiplex PCR. The repertoire holds about 140,000 clones, with about 80% as singletons. The source material was PBMCs or T cells enriched from blood (not recorded which). These TCRs come from a woman aged 45 to 65 who had recovered from COVID-19. The CDR3 runs from the conserved cysteine through the conserved F or W. D genes are given only for firm matches.

d_gene | j_gene | v_gene | CDR3aa
- | TRBJ1-5 | TRBV5-5 | CASSLGPVSNQPQHF
- | TRBJ2-2 | TRBV3-1/TRBV3-2 | CASSTTKGLTGELFF
- | TRBJ1-3 | TRBV4-1 | CASSQTTRGTNTIYF
- | TRBJ1-3 | TRBV3-1/TRBV3-2 | CASSGLLSGNTIYF
- | TRBJ2-2 | TRBV11-2 | CASSLVQANTGELFF
- | TRBJ2-1 | TRBV7-9 | CASSLAGHYNEQFF
TRBD2 | TRBJ2-5 | TRBV28 | CASSPRTSWRGTQYF
TRBD2 | TRBJ2-7 | TRBV4-2 | CASSQDNGGGSREQYF
- | TRBJ1-6 | TRBV2 | CASSDIRLSYNSPLHF
- | TRBJ2-2 | TRBV9 | CASSGFSGNTGELFF
TRBD1 | TRBJ1-2 | TRBV4-1 | CASSQPGTGKGYTF
- | TRBJ2-1 | TRBV7-3 | CASSLYPNEQFF
- | TRBJ2-2 | TRBV10-3 | CAISERGSPTGELFF
TRBD2 | TRBJ2-5 | TRBV2 | CASSPRGGGAGETQYF
TRBD2 | TRBJ2-5 | TRBV24-1 | CATSGTGGSGTQYF
- | TRBJ2-5 | TRBV18 | CASSATGGETQYF
TRBD1 | TRBJ1-2 | TRBV19 | CASRMGTGVYGYTF
- | TRBJ1-1 | TRBV6-4 | CASSEAPGRGGKEAFF
- | TRBJ2-2 | TRBV5-3 | CARSQPGLGGPDTGELFF
- | TRBJ2-2 | TRBV7-9 | CASSLGRGTGELFF
- | TRBJ1-4 | TRBV18 | CASSPRGFDEKLFF
TRBD2 | TRBJ2-5 | TRBV9 | CASSQGGQAETQYF
TRBD2 | TRBJ2-1 | TRBV10-3 | CAIRAGTSAYNEQFF
- | TRBJ1-6 | TRBV25-1 | CASSEYGLYNSPLHF
- | TRBJ2-7 | TRBV9 | CASSGGSSYEQYF
TRBD1 | TRBJ1-1 | TRBV18 | CASSPRDREAEAFF
- | TRBJ2-1 | TRBV7-3 | CASSLTLNEQFF
- | TRBJ2-7 | TRBV7-3 | CASSSGGAGYEQYF
- | TRBJ1-6 | TRBV4-2 | CASSQVVRAIYSPLHF
- | TRBJ1-5 | TRBV7-9 | CASSLAGRGIGQPQHF
- | TRBJ2-7 | TRBV7-7 | CASSLESGPLYEQYF
- | TRBJ2-5 | TRBV6-2/TRBV6-3 | CASSYSFQETQYF
- | TRBJ1-6 | TRBV19 | CASSMQQENSPLHF
- | TRBJ2-1 | TRBV7-3 | CASSLISSLRGNEQFF
- | TRBJ1-3 | TRBV18 | CASSPQRVRENTIYF